A single sample is the source of the 31 T cell receptor beta chains below, sequenced in a study of T cell responses to AZD1222 COVID-19 vaccine. Method: immunoSEQ multiplex PCR; TCRdb's copy keeps in-frame clones and lacks some. Here the sample spans more than 90,000 clones, about 88% being singletons. The sample in question was peripheral blood, obtained 28 days after the second AZD1222 dose. The receptors were gathered from an adult who received the AZD1222 COVID-19 vaccine.

V usage is TRBV9 and J usage is TRBJ2-2; 10 nucleotides match TRBD2. The CDR3 is 16 residues long. Germline V lookup: CDR1 SGDLS, CDR2 YYNGEE. J was trimmed by 5 bases and V by 2 bases; bases with no gene match: 6. This CDR3 reads CASSVVLAGGTGELFF. In DNA, the CDR3 is TGTGCCAGCAGCGTGGTATTAGCGGGGGGTACCGGGGAGCTGTTTTTT.

The chain recombines TRBV18 with TRBJ1-4; 7 nucleotides match TRBD1. Germline CDR1 KGHSH, CDR2 LQKENI. Trimming cost V 8 bases and J 7 bases; bases outside gene matches: 13. This CDR3 spans 15 amino acids. This CDR3 is CASAKPAQGSEKLFF. The CDR3 bases are TGTGCCAGCGCGAAACCCGCACAGGGGTCTGAAAAACTGTTTTTT.

V and J are TRBV5-4 and TRBJ1-1; TRBD1 agrees at 8 bases. Per the germline V gene, CDR1 is SGHNT and CDR2 is YYREEE (reference sequence). V lost 5 bases to trimming and J lost 2 bases; unmatched junction nucleotides: 8. The CDR3 length is 15 residues. CDR3 nucleotides: TGTGCCAGCAGTGCTAGGACAGGGATAAACACTGAAGCTTTCTTT. Its translation: CASSARTGINTEAFF.

This clone was recorded once. This rearrangement joins TRBV29-1 to TRBJ1-5; a possible D gene is TRBD1 (5 bases). CDR3 length equals 15 residues. Looked up from germline, CDR1 is SQVTM and CDR2 is ANQGSEA. Trimming removed 6 bases at V and 5 bases at J, with 20 bases between. CDR3 sequence reads: CSVALTGDYHQPQHF. CDR3 in DNA: TGCAGCGTGGCCCTTACGGGGGACTATCATCAGCCCCAGCATTTT.

The chain has TRBV5-8 and TRBJ2-6, with TRBD1 matching over 9 bases. The germline CDR1 and CDR2 sequences are SGHTS and YDEGEE. Trimming took 0 bases from V and 2 from J; bases not matched to a gene: 9. The CDR3 has 19 amino acids. CDR3 sequence reads: CASSLEGSTGGPGANVLTF. The CDR3 DNA sequence: TGTGCCAGCAGCTTGGAGGGATCAACAGGGGGCCCTGGGGCCAACGTCCTGACTTTC.

The chain couples TRBV7-2 to TRBJ2-7, with 9 bases identical to TRBD2. J lost 1 base, V lost 3 bases, and 1 base had no gene match. The CDR3 is made up of 14 amino acids. The germline V gene has CDR1 SGHTA and CDR2 FQGNSA. CDR3 coding DNA: TGTGCCAGCAGCTTTAGCGGGAGTTCCTACGAGCAGTACTTC. As protein: CASSFSGSSYEQYF.

V and J are TRBV7-3 and TRBJ1-2; 7 positions agree with TRBD1. V lost 2 bases and J lost 3; bases outside the gene matches: 3. The CDR3 is 14 residues long. CDR1 SGHTA and CDR2 FQGTGA come from the germline V gene. The CDR3 DNA reads TGTGCCAGCAGCTTAGAGGGGACAGACTATGGCTACACCTTC. It translates to CASSLEGTDYGYTF.

This clone was detected only once. The chain links TRBV5-4 to TRBJ2-2; D is ambiguous. The CDR3 is made up of 16 amino acids. V gave up 0 bases and J gave up 0 bases, with 9 bases separating them. Germline V lookup: CDR1 SGHNT, CDR2 YYREEE (reference sequence). The CDR3 bases are TGTGCCAGCAGCTTGGATCCAGATACGAACACCGGGGAGCTGTTTTTT. This translates into CASSLDPDTNTGELFF.

The V gene is TRBV15, the J gene TRBJ1-6, with no clear D. This CDR3 region has 13 residues. Germline-derived CDR1 and CDR2 are LNHNV and YYDKDF (reference sequence). V was cut by 3 bases and J by 6 bases, with 6 bases left in between. CDR3 in amino acids: CATSSQVNSPLHF. The CDR3 DNA reads TGTGCCACCAGCAGCCAAGTTAATTCACCCCTCCACTTT.

V gene TRBV11-2 combines with J gene TRBJ1-2, with 8 nucleotides matching TRBD1. V dropped 5 bases and J dropped 14; count of bases not matched to a gene: 16. Germline lookup yields CDR1 SGHAT and CDR2 FQNNGV. The CDR3 runs to 14 residues. In nucleotides, the CDR3 is TGTGCCAGCAGCACTCCGGGACAGGCGATCCCCCTAACCTTC. Translating it yields CASSTPGQAIPLTF.

The chain carries TRBV6-5 and TRBJ2-7; no definite D call. This CDR3 comprises 14 residues. V was trimmed by 7 bases and J by 2 bases, leaving 15 bases between them. Germline-derived CDR1 and CDR2 are MNHEY and SVGAGI. The CDR3 DNA follows: TGTGCCAGCACCTCCCCTAGAAGCACCTACGAGCAGTACTTC. This encodes CASTSPRSTYEQYF.

The chain's CDR3 is CASSYSMVGAVGEQFF. The CDR3 DNA follows: TGTGCCAGCAGTTACTCGATGGTAGGGGCGGTCGGTGAGCAGTTCTTC. The V call is TRBV6-5, the J call TRBJ2-1; weak D call: TRBD1 (5 bases). V was clipped by 0 bases and J by 9 bases, with 18 bases between them. The CDR3 spans 16 residues. Germline V gene lookup returns CDR1 MNHEY and CDR2 SVGAGI.

This chain links TRBV14 with TRBJ2-7; no firm D call. The CDR3 sequence is 12 residues long. V was trimmed by 5 bases and J by 0 bases, leaving 5 bases between them. Germline V gene lookup returns CDR1 SGHDN and CDR2 FVKESK. In DNA, the CDR3 is TGTGCCAGCAGCTGGGACTCCTACGAGCAGTACTTC. It translates to CASSWDSYEQYF.

This chain links TRBV7-2 with TRBJ2-7; 8 bases are a match to TRBD2. Germline V gene sequence: CDR1 SGHTA, CDR2 FQGNSA. V trimming: 5 bases; J trimming: 7 bases; junction bases outside the gene matches: 13. This CDR3 spans 15 amino acids. The CDR3: CASSPSGSPLREQYF. The CDR3 DNA follows: TGTGCCAGCAGCCCGAGCGGGAGTCCACTTCGAGAGCAGTACTTC.

This chain connects TRBV5-1 to TRBJ2-1; 9 bases line up with TRBD2. In germline, CDR1 is SGHRS, CDR2 YFSETQ. This CDR3 is built from 16 residues. J gave up 8 bases and V 1 base, and 10 bases lay outside the gene matches. The CDR3 loop is CASSLRREGLGDEQFF. The CDR3 nucleotides read TGCGCCAGCAGCTTGAGGCGGGAGGGCCTAGGGGATGAGCAGTTCTTC.

V is TRBV11-3 and J is TRBJ2-2; 11 nucleotides line up with TRBD1. V dropped 8 bases and J dropped 5; count of bases not matched to a gene: 7. The CDR3 consists of 15 residues. Germline V gives CDR1 SGHNT, CDR2 YENEEA. The CDR3 bases are TGTGCCAGCGACCCCGGGACAGGGGGAACCGGGGAGCTGTTTTTT. Translated: CASDPGTGGTGELFF.

The chain has TRBV30 and TRBJ1-5; D is undetermined. The CDR3 contains 13 residues. Trimming shortened V by 1 base and J by 0 bases, and 4 bases separated the two germline ends. Germline V CDR1 and CDR2: GTSNPN, SVGIG (reference sequence). CDR3 protein: CAWSAFSNQPQHF. CDR3 DNA sequence: TGTGCCTGGAGTGCTTTTAGCAATCAGCCCCAGCATTTT. The full variable domain, completed using reference TRBV30 and TRBJ1-5, is SQTIHQWPATLVQPVGSPLSLECTVEGTSNPNLYWYRQAAGRGLQLLFYSVGIGQISSEVPQNLSASRPQDRQFILSSKKLLLSDSGFYLCAWSAFSNQPQHFGDGTRLSIL.

The gene calls are TRBV28 and TRBJ1-2; unclear D gene. CDR3 length: 14 amino acids. CDR1 is MDHEN, CDR2 SYDVKM, per germline. Trimming cost V 6 bases and J 0 bases, with 11 bases left between them. This chain's CDR3 is CASSVGPSNYGYTF. CDR3 nucleotide sequence: TGTGCCAGCAGCGTCGGGCCGTCTAACTATGGCTACACCTTC.

The chain couples TRBV24-1 to TRBJ1-2; the match to TRBD1 covers 8 bases. V lost 10 bases to trimming and J lost 8 bases; unmatched junction nucleotides: 17. CDR1 is KGHDR and CDR2 is SFDVKD in the germline V gene. The CDR3 covers 15 residues. CDR3 DNA: TGTGCCACGCGAACCTGGGCACCAGGGGGCGGCGGCTACACCTTC. As protein: CATRTWAPGGGGYTF.

The chain is built from TRBV6-1 and TRBJ2-7; D possibly corresponds to TRBD1 (6 bases). The CDR3 consists of 12 residues. The germline V gene has CDR1 MNHNS and CDR2 SASEGT. Trimming took off 3 bases at V and 6 bases at J, with 9 bases between the two ends. CDR3 nucleotides: TGTGCCAGCAGTGACCAGGGGCCCGAGCAGTACTTC. Translation: CASSDQGPEQYF.

This clone was seen only a few times. J is TRBJ2-7 and V is TRBV28; D perhaps matches TRBD2 (6 bases). There are 16 residues in the CDR3. The V gene's germline CDR1 is MDHEN and CDR2 SYDVKM. V lost 4 bases to trimming and J lost 6 bases, with 22 bases between them. The CDR3 sequence: CASSSAQGVAGSEQYF. DNA for the CDR3: TGTGCCAGCAGTTCGGCACAAGGGGTCGCGGGAAGCGAGCAGTACTTC. The whole variable domain, filled in from reference TRBV28 and TRBJ2-7, reads DVKVTQSSRYLVKRTGEKVFLECVQDMDHENMFWYRQDPGLGLRLIYFSYDVKMKEKGDIPEGYSVSREKKERFSLILESASTNQTSMYLCASSSAQGVAGSEQYFGPGTRLTVT.

This clone has only one observation. This chain joins TRBV6-5 and TRBJ2-7; TRBD2 agrees at 9 bases. The V and J ends lost 5 bases and 3 bases, in that order; junction bases with no gene match: 2. CDR3 length equals 13 residues. Germline V gives CDR1 MNHEY, CDR2 SVGAGI. Here the CDR3 reads CASSRTSVYEQYF. The CDR3 bases are TGTGCCAGCAGTAGGACTAGCGTCTACGAGCAGTACTTC.

V is TRBV27 and J is TRBJ1-2; TRBD1 matches at 7 bases. There are 15 residues in the CDR3. Trimming cost V 6 bases and J 8 bases; bases outside gene matches: 15. Germline loops: CDR1 MNHEY, CDR2 SMNVEV (reference sequence). The CDR3 region is CASRSPGGTVEGYTF. CDR3 nucleotides: TGTGCCAGCAGGTCCCCTGGGGGGACAGTAGAGGGCTACACCTTC.

This clone was seen a single time. This chain connects TRBV28 to TRBJ1-6, with TRBD1 matching over 8 bases. The ends lost 6 bases at V and 7 bases at J; junction bases unmatched: 11. Germline values: CDR1 MDHEN, CDR2 SYDVKM. The CDR3 extends over 16 amino acids. CDR3 bases: TGTGCCAGCAGCCCCCAGGGGGCAGGTCGGAATTCACCCCTCCACTTT. It specifies CASSPQGAGRNSPLHF.

The chain links TRBV5-5 to TRBJ2-4, with D perhaps TRBD2 (5 bases). CDR1 and CDR2 (germline): SGHKS, YYEKEE (reference sequence). CDR3 length: 14 residues. V lost 2 bases, J lost 8 bases, and 14 bases lay in between. The CDR3 here is CASSFLAGGDIQYF. Here the CDR3 DNA reads TGTGCCAGCAGCTTCCTCGCGGGCGGAGACATTCAGTACTTC.

This clone showed up just once. It differs at one base from a far larger clone, so likely a read error. The chain employs TRBV2 and TRBJ2-7; no clear D gene. Germline loops: CDR1 SNHLY, CDR2 FYNNEI. The CDR3 sequence is 11 residues long. V lost 5 bases, J lost 0 bases, and 2 bases lay in between. CDR3 in amino acids: CASSYSYEQYF. CDR3 nucleotides: TGTGCCAGCAGTTACTCCTACGAGCAGTACTTC.

The chain employs TRBV5-1 and TRBJ1-1; no clear D. Trimming removed 5 bases from V and 8 bases from J, with 10 bases in between. The CDR3 has 11 residues. Germline V CDR1 and CDR2: SGHRS, YFSETQ. The CDR3 sequence is CASRLTDEAFF. The CDR3 nucleotides read TGCGCCAGCAGACTCACGGACGAAGCTTTCTTT.

The gene calls are TRBV2 and TRBJ1-1; TRBD1 agrees at 7 bases. J was trimmed by 3 bases and V by 4 bases; bases with no gene match: 2. The CDR3 totals 13 residues. CDR1 SNHLY and CDR2 FYNNEI come from the germline V gene. CDR3 bases: TGTGCCAGCAGTGGCGACAGGGACACTGAAGCTTTCTTT. Residues: CASSGDRDTEAFF. Using reference TRBV2 and TRBJ1-1 for the parts outside the CDR3, the full variable domain is EPEVTQTPSHQVTQMGQEVILRCVPISNHLYFYWYRQILGQKVEFLVSFYNNEISEKSEIFDDQFSVERPDGSNFTLKIRSTKLEDSAMYFCASSGDRDTEAFFGQGTRLTVV.

J is TRBJ1-2 and V is TRBV7-8; D is unresolved. V was trimmed by 6 bases and J by 10 bases, leaving 24 bases between them. The CDR3 contains 15 residues. Germline V gene lookup returns CDR1 SGHVS and CDR2 FQNEAQ. CDR3 DNA sequence: TGTGCCAGCAGGGCGGGTCGGTTCGGGAGGGCTTCCTACACCTTC. Its protein product is CASRAGRFGRASYTF.

The chain is built from TRBV4-2 and TRBJ1-2, with D maybe TRBD1 (5 bases). This CDR3 region has 16 residues. V was pared by 3 bases and J by 8 bases, with 22 bases between. Germline lookup yields CDR1 LGHNA and CDR2 YNFKEQ. For the CDR3, the DNA is TGTGCCAGCAGCCAGCGGTATGGGGCGTTTTCTCAAGGCTACACCTTC. This gives the protein CASSQRYGAFSQGYTF.

This clone has only one observation. The V gene is TRBV7-8, the J gene TRBJ1-1; D call uncertain. Germline V lookup: CDR1 SGHVS, CDR2 FQNEAQ. The CDR3 is made up of 13 amino acids. Trimming removed 5 bases at V and 8 bases at J, with 15 bases between. The CDR3 protein is CASSHPARLEAFF. The CDR3, as DNA: TGTGCCAGCAGCCACCCCGCGCGTCTCGAAGCTTTCTTT.